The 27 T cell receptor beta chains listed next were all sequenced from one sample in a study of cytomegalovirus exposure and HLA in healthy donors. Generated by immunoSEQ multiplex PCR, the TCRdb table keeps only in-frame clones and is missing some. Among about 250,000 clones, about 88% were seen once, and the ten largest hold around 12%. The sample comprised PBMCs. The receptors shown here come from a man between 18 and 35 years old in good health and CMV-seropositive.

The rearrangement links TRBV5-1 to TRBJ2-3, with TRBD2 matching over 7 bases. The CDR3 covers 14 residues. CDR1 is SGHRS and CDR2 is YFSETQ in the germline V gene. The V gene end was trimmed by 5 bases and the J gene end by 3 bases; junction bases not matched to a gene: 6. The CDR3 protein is CASRETSLTDTQYF. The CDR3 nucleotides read TGCGCCAGCAGAGAGACTAGCCTAACAGATACGCAGTATTTT.

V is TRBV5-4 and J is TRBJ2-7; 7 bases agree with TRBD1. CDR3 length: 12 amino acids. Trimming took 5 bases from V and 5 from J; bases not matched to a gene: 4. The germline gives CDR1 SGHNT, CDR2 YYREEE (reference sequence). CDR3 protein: CASSSQGHEQYF. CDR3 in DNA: TGTGCCAGCAGTTCACAGGGGCACGAGCAGTACTTC.

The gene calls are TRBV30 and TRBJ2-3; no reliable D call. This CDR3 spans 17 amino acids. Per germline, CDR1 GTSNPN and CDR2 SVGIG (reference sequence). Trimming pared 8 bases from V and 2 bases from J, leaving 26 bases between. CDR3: CAQTPPKLTVITDTQYF. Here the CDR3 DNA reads TGTGCCCAAACCCCCCCCAAACTGACCGTAATCACAGATACGCAGTATTTT.

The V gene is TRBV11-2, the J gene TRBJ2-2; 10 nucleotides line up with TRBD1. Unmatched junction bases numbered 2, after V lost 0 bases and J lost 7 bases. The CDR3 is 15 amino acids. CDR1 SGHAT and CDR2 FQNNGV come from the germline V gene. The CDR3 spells CASSLDGTGDGELFF. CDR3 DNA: TGTGCCAGCAGCTTAGATGGGACAGGGGACGGGGAGCTGTTTTTT.

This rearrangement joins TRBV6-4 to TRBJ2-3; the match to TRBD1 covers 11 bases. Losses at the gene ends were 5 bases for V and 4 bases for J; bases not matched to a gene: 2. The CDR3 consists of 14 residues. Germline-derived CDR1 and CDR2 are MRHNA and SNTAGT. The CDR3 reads CASSPGQGADTQYF. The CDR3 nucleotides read TGTGCCAGCAGTCCGGGACAGGGGGCAGATACGCAGTATTTT.

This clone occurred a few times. The CDR3 sequence is CAWLQGRYGYTF. The CDR3 DNA sequence: TGTGCCTGGCTACAGGGGCGATATGGCTACACCTTC. The chain uses TRBV30 and TRBJ1-2; 7 bases align to TRBD1. V dropped 5 bases and J dropped 5; count of bases not matched to a gene: 5. The CDR3 totals 12 residues. From germline, CDR1 is GTSNPN and CDR2 SVGIG (reference sequence).

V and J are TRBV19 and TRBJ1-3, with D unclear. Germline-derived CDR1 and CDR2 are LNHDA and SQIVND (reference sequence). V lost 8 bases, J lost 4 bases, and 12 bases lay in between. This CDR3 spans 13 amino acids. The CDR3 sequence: CASQTSIGNTIYF. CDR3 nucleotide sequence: TGTGCCAGTCAAACCTCCATCGGAAACACCATATATTTT.

The CDR3 bases are TGTGCCTGGGGAGGACGGGGGCTAGGGACAGATACGCAGTATTTT. This sequence encodes CAWGGRGLGTDTQYF. The gene calls are TRBV30 and TRBJ2-3; D is perhaps TRBD1 or TRBD2 (6 bases each). Germline-derived CDR1 and CDR2 are GTSNPN and SVGIG (reference sequence). The CDR3 runs to 15 residues. Between the trimmed V and J ends, which lost 5 bases and 3 bases, there was a span of 18 bases. The whole variable domain, filled in from reference TRBV30 and TRBJ2-3, reads SQTIHQWPATLVQPVGSPLSLECTVEGTSNPNLYWYRQAAGRGLQLLFYSVGIGQISSEVPQNLSASRPQDRQFILSSKKLLLSDSGFYLCAWGGRGLGTDTQYFGPGTRLTVL.

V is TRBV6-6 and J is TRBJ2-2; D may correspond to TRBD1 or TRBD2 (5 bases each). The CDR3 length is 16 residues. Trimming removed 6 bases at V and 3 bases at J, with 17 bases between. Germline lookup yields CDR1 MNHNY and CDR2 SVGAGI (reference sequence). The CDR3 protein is CASSNLDQGHTGELFF. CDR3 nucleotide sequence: TGTGCCAGCAGCAACCTTGATCAGGGACACACCGGGGAGCTGTTTTTT.

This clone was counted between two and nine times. CDR3 nucleotide sequence: TGTGCCAGCAGCTTAACAGGGGAGTACTATGGCTACACCTTC. It specifies CASSLTGEYYGYTF. The rearrangement links TRBV7-2 to TRBJ1-2, with 7 bases matching TRBD1. With V trimmed by 2 bases and J by 3 bases, 3 bases remained unmatched. Germline-derived CDR1 and CDR2 are SGHTA and FQGNSA. This CDR3 has 14 amino acids.

CDR3 DNA: TGTGCCAGCAGCATCCGATCGACAGGGGGCTATGAGCAGTACTTC. Its protein is CASSIRSTGGYEQYF. This rearrangement joins TRBV5-4 to TRBJ2-7; 10 nucleotides line up with TRBD1. V lost 4 bases and J lost 7; bases outside the gene matches: 11. This CDR3 is built from 15 residues. Germline V lookup: CDR1 SGHNT, CDR2 YYREEE (reference sequence).

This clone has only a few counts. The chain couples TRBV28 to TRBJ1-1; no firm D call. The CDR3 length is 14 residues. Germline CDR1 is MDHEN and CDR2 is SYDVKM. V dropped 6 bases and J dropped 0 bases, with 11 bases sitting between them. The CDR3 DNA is TGTGCCAGCAGGCAAGGAGTCATGAACACTGAAGCTTTCTTT. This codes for CASRQGVMNTEAFF.

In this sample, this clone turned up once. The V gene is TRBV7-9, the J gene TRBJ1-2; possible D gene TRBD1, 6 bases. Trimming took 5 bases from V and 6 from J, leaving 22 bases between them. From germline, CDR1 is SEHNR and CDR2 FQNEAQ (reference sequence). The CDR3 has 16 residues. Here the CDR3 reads CASSMLTGTVLDGYTF. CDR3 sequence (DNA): TGTGCCAGCAGCATGCTCACAGGGACTGTTCTAGATGGCTACACCTTC.

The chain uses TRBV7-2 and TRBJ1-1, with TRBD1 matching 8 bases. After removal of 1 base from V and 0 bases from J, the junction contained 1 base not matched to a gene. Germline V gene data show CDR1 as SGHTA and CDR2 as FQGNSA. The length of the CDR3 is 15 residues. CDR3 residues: CASSLGTGMNTEAFF. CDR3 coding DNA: TGTGCCAGCAGCTTAGGGACAGGGATGAACACTGAAGCTTTCTTT. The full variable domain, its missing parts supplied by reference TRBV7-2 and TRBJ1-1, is GAGVSQSPSNKVTEKGKDVELRCDPISGHTALYWYRQSLGQGLEFLIYFQGNSAPDKSGLPSDRFSAERTGGSVSTLTIQRTQQEDSAVYLCASSLGTGMNTEAFFGQGTRLTVV.

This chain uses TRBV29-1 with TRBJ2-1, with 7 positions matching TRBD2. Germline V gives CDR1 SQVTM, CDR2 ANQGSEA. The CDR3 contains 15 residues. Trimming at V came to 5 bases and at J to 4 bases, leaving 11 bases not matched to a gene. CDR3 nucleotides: TGCAGCGTTCCCCCTGGGCTAGCGGAGTACAATGAGCAGTTCTTC. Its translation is CSVPPGLAEYNEQFF.

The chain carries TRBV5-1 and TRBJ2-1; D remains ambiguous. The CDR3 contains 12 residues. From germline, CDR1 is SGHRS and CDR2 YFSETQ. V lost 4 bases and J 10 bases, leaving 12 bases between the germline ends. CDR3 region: CASSHPEGEQFF. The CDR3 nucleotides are TGCGCCAGCAGCCACCCGGAAGGGGAGCAGTTCTTC.

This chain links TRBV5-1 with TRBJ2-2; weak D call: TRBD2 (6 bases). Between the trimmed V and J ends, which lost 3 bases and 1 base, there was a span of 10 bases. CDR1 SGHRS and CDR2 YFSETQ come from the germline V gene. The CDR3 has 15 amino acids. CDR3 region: CASSSGDKNTGELFF. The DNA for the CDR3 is TGCGCCAGCAGCTCGGGGGATAAGAACACCGGGGAGCTGTTTTTT.

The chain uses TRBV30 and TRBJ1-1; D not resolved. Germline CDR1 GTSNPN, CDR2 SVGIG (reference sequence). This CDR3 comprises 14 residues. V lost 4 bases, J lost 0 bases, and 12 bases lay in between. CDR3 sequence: CAWISWQLNTEAFF. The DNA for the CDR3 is TGTGCCTGGATTTCCTGGCAGTTGAACACTGAAGCTTTCTTT. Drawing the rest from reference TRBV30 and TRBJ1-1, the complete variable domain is SQTIHQWPATLVQPVGSPLSLECTVEGTSNPNLYWYRQAAGRGLQLLFYSVGIGQISSEVPQNLSASRPQDRQFILSSKKLLLSDSGFYLCAWISWQLNTEAFFGQGTRLTVV.

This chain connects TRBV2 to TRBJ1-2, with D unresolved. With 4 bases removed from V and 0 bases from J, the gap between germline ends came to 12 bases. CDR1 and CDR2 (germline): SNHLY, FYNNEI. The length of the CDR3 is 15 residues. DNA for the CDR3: TGTGCCAGCAGTGGAGGGATCCCTGCTAACTATGGCTACACCTTC. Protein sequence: CASSGGIPANYGYTF.

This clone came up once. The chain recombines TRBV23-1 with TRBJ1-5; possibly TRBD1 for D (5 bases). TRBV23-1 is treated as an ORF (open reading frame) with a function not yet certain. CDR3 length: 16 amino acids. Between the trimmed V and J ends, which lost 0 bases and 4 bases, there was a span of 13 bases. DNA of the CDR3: TGCGCCAGCAGTCAATCGTCTGGCAGGGAGAATCAGCCCCAGCATTTT. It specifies CASSQSSGRENQPQHF.

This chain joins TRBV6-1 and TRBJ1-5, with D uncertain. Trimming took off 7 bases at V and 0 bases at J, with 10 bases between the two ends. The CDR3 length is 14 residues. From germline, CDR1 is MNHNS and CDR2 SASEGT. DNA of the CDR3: TGTGCCAGCACCACAGCTTATAGCAATCAGCCCCAGCATTTT. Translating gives CASTTAYSNQPQHF.

CDR3 in amino acids: CASSPDRGRWGYTF. CDR3 in DNA: TGTGCCAGCTCACCAGATCGTGGCCGGTGGGGCTACACCTTC. The chain is built from TRBV18 and TRBJ1-2; D not resolved. V gave up 2 bases and J gave up 8 bases, with 15 bases separating them. The CDR3 totals 14 residues. In germline, CDR1 is KGHSH, CDR2 LQKENI.

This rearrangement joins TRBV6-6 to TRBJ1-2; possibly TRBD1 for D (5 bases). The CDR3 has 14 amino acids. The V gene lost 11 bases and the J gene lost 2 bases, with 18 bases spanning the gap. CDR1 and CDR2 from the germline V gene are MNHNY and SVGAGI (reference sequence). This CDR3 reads CAHASGSGNYGYTF. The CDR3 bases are TGTGCCCACGCCTCAGGGTCGGGAAACTATGGCTACACCTTC.

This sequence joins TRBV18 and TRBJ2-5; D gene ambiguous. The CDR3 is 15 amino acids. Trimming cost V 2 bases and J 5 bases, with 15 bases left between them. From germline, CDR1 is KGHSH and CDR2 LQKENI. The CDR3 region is CASSPISQIQETQYF. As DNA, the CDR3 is TGTGCCAGCTCACCAATATCGCAAATCCAGGAGACCCAGTACTTC.

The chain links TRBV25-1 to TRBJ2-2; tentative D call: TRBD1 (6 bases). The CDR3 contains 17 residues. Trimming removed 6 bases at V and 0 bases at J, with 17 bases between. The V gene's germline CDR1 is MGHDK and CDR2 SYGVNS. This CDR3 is CASRGVGHSANTGELFF. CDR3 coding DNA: TGTGCCAGCAGGGGGGTGGGACATTCGGCGAACACCGGGGAGCTGTTTTTT.

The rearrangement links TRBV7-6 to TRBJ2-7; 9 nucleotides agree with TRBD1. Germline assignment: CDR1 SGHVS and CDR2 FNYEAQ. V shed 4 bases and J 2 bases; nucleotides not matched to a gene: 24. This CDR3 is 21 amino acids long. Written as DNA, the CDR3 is TGTGCCAGCAGCTCTAAGGTGATTATGGGACAGGGTCCCCGGAGGGCCTACGAGCAGTACTTC. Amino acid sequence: CASSSKVIMGQGPRRAYEQYF.

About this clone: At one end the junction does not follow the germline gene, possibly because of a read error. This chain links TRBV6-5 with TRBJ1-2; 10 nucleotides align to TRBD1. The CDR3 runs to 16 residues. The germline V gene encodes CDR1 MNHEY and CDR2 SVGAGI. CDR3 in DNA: TGTGCCAGCAGCTACTATGGACAGGGGGCTAACTATGGCTACACCTTC. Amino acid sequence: CASSYYGQGANYGYTF.